This TCR beta chain was retrieved from a study of blood T cell repertoires in COVID-19. Study context: Samples representing acute and convalescent COVID-19 were sourced from the United States, Italy and Spain. PBMCs, B-cell-depleted T cells, or T cells provided the cDNA or gDNA that made up the material.

As handled by the study authors: Estimation of nucleated cell counts was performed using reference gene primer amplification. Sequencing used immunoSEQ multiplex PCR; TCRdb keeps in-frame clones, though not all of them. V, J and clone size are those of that table, while D and trimming were read from the DNA. Among 79,000 or so clones, 80% to 90% were seen once, and the ten largest hold over 15%. Per the germline V gene, CDR1 is MNHEY and CDR2 is SMNVEV (reference sequence). The CDR3 consists of 16 residues. After removal of 4 bases from V and 5 bases from J, the junction contained 11 bases not matched to a gene. This clone appeared a few times.

V usage is TRBV27 and J usage is TRBJ2-1; 7 bases align to TRBD2. This clonotype originated in a human donor in a cohort sampled during active COVID-19. Source material: peripheral blood. CDR3 loop: CASSYFLGSGHNEQFF. For the CDR3, the DNA is TGTGCCAGCAGTTATTTCTTAGGTAGCGGGCACAATGAGCAGTTCTTC.